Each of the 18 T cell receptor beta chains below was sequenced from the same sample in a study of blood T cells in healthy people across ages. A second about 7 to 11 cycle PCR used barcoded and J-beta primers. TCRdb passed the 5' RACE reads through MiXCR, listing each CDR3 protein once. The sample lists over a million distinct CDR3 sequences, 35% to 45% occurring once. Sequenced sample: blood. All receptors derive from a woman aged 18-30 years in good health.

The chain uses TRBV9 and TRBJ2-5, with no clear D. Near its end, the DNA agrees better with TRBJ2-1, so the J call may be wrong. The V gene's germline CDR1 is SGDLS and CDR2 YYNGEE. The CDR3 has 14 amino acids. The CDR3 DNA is TGTGCCAGCAGCCAGATGGGCCGGCAAGAGACCCAGTTCTTC. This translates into CASSQMGRQETQFF.

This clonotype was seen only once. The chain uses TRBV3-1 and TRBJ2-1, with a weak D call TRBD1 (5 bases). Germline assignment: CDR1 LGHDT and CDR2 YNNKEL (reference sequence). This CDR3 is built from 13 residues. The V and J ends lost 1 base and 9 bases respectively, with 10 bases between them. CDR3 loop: CASSQVDSGEQFF. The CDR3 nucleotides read TGTGCCAGCAGCCAAGTAGACAGTGGTGAGCAGTTCTTC.

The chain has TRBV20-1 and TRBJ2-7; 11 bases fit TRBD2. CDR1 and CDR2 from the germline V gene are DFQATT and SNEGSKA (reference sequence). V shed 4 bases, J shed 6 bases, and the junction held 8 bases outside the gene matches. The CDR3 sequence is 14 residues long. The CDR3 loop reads CSAKLAGVVSEQYF. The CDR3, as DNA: TGCAGTGCTAAACTAGCGGGGGTGGTTTCCGAGCAGTACTTC.

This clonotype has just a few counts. The CDR3 DNA follows: TGTGCCAGCAGCCGACAGGAGGAGCTACTTGACGATGAGCAGTACTTC. Amino acids: CASSRQEELLDDEQYF. The chain recombines TRBV14 with TRBJ2-1; D is possibly TRBD1 (6 bases). The J call is uncertain, as TRBJ2-7 better fits the DNA end. Germline CDR1 SGHDN, CDR2 FVKESK. The length of the CDR3 is 16 residues.

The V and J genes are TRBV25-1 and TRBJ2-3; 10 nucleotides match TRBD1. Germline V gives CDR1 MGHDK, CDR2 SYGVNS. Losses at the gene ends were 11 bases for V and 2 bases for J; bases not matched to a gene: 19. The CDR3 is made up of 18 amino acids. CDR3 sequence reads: CAVRPRGGQGSYTDTQYF. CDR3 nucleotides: TGTGCCGTTCGACCTAGGGGGGGACAGGGGTCTTACACAGATACGCAGTATTTT.

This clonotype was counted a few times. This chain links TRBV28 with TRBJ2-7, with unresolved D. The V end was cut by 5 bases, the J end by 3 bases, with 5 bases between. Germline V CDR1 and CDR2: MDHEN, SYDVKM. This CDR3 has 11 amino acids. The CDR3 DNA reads TGTGCCAGCAGTCGACTCTACGAGCAGTACTTC. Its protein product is CASSRLYEQYF.

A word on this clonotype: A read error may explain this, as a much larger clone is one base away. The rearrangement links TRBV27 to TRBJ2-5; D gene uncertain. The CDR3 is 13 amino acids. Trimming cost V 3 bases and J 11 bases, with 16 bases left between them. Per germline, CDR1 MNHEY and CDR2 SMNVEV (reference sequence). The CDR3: CASSFTVVGEQYF. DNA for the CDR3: TGTGCCAGCAGTTTTACCGTTGTGGGTGAGCAGTACTTC.

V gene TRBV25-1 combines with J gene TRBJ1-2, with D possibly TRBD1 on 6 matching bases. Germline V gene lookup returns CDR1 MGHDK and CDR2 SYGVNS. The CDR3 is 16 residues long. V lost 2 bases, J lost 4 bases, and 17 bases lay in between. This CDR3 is CASSEGGGRTSYGYTF. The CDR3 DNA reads TGTGCCAGCAGTGAAGGGGGGGGCAGGACCTCCTATGGCTACACCTTC.

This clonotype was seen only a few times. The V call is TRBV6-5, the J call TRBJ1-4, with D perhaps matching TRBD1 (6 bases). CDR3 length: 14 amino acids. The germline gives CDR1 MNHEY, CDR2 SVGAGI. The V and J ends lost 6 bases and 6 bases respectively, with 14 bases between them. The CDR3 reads CASRRTELDEKLFF. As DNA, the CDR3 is TGTGCCAGCAGGCGGACAGAACTGGATGAAAAACTGTTTTTT.

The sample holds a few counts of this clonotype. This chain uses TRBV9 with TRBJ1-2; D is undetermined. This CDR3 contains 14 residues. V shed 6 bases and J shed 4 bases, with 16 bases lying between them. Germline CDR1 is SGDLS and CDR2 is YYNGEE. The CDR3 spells CASTYGRVGYGYTF. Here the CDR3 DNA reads TGTGCCAGCACCTACGGACGGGTAGGCTATGGCTACACCTTC.

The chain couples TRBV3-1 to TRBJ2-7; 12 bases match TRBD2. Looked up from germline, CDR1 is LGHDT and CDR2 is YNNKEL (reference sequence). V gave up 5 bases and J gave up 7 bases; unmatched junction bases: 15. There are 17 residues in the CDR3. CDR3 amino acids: CASSSPRRLAGVNEQYF. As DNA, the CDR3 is TGTGCCAGCAGCAGCCCCAGACGACTAGCGGGAGTCAATGAGCAGTACTTC.

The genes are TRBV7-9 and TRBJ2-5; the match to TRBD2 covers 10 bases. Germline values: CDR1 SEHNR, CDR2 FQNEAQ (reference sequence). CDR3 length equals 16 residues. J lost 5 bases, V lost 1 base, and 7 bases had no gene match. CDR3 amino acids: CASSLEASGSWETQYF. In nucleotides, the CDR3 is TGTGCCAGCAGCTTAGAGGCTAGCGGGAGTTGGGAGACCCAGTACTTC.

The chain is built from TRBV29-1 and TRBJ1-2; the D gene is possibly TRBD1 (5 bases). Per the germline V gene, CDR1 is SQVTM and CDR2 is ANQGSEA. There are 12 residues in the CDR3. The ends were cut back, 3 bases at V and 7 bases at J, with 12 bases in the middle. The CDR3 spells CSVEEGVLGYTF. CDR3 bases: TGCAGCGTTGAGGAAGGGGTACTTGGCTACACCTTC. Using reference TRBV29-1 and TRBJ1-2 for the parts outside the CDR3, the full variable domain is SAVISQKPSRDICQRGTSLTIQCQVDSQVTMMFWYRQQPGQSLTLIATANQGSEATYESGFVIDKFPISRPNLTFSTLTVSNMSPEDSSIYLCSVEEGVLGYTFGSGTRLTVV.

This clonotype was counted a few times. Here the CDR3 reads CASSLSGTSYNEQYF. In DNA form, the CDR3 reads TGTGCCAGCAGCCTTAGCGGGACCTCCTACAATGAGCAGTACTTC. The chain couples TRBV7-2 to TRBJ2-1; 8 nucleotides match TRBD2. The better agreement between TRBJ2-7 and the DNA end casts doubt on the J call. Germline CDR1 SGHTA, CDR2 FQGNSA. The CDR3 consists of 15 residues.

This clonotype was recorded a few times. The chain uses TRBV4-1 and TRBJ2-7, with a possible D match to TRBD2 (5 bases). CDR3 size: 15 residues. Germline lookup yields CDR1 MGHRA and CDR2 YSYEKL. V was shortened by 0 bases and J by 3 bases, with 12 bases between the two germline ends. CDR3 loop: CASSQEAGFFYEQYF. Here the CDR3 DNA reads TGCGCCAGCAGCCAAGAGGCGGGTTTTTTCTACGAGCAGTACTTC.

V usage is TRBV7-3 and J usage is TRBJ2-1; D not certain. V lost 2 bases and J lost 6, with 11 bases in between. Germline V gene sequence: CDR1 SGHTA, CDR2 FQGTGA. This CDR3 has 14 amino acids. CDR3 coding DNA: TGTGCCAGCAGCTTATTCCACCCGGCCAATGAGCAGTTCTTC. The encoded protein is CASSLFHPANEQFF.

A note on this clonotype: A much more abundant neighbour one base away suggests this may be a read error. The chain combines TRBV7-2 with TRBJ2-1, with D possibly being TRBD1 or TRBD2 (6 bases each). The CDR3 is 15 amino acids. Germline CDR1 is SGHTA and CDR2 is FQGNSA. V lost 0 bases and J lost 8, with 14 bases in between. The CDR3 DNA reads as TGTGCCAGCAGCTTAGCGGGGGGCCGTTCGCATGAGCAGTTCTTC. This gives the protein CASSLAGGRSHEQFF.

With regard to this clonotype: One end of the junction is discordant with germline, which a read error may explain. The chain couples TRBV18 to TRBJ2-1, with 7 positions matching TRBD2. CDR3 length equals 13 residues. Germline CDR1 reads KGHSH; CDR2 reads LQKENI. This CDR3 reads CAGSPMGLNEQFF. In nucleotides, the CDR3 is TGTGCCGGCTCACCAATGGGACTAAATGAGCAGTTCTTC.